This entry lists 10 T cell receptor beta chains sequenced from one sample in a study of shared clonotypes between healthy human individuals. Profiling relied on immunoSEQ multiplex PCR, and the TCRdb table lists in-frame clones only, not all of them. Among roughly 890,000 clones listed, nearly 95% were seen once. Naive CD8 cells lacked CD45RO, underwent positive selection for CCR7 and left out terminally differentiated effector memory CD45RA+ cells. Material: naive CD8+ T cells sorted from blood. The receptors were sampled from a young man in good health.

The sample holds a few counts of this clone. V usage is TRBV6-6 and J usage is TRBJ2-7; no clear D. V lost 4 bases and J 3 bases, leaving 13 bases between the germline ends. Germline CDR1 is MNHNY and CDR2 is SVGAGI (reference sequence). CDR3 size: 14 residues. CDR3 amino acids: CASSSIDQRYEQYF. The DNA of the CDR3 is TGTGCCAGCAGTTCGATTGACCAACGCTACGAGCAGTACTTC.

The chain has TRBV15 and TRBJ2-1; either TRBD1 or TRBD2 may supply D (5 bases each). V lost 1 base, J lost 2 bases, and 9 bases lay in between. This CDR3 is built from 15 residues. Germline CDR1 LNHNV, CDR2 YYDKDF (reference sequence). CDR3 region: CATSRGPGPYNEQFF. DNA for the CDR3: TGTGCCACCAGCAGAGGTCCGGGACCCTACAATGAGCAGTTCTTC.

This chain uses TRBV7-9 with TRBJ2-5; 11 bases match TRBD2. The CDR3 totals 16 residues. The ends lost 4 bases at V and 1 base at J; junction bases unmatched: 5. CDR1 SEHNR and CDR2 FQNEAQ come from the germline V gene (reference sequence). The CDR3 is CASSSRLAGPQETQYF. The CDR3 coding sequence is TGTGCCAGCAGCTCGAGACTAGCGGGACCCCAAGAGACCCAGTACTTC.

V and J are TRBV25-1 and TRBJ2-3; 10 nucleotides align to TRBD1. After removal of 4 bases from V and 3 bases from J, the junction contained 10 bases not matched to a gene. The CDR3 length is 17 residues. Germline loops: CDR1 MGHDK, CDR2 SYGVNS. The CDR3 loop is CASSGQTGGIRTDTQYF. CDR3 bases: TGTGCCAGCAGTGGCCAGACAGGGGGCATACGGACAGATACGCAGTATTTT.

The chain uses TRBV14 and TRBJ1-5, with 9 bases matching TRBD1. Germline V CDR1 and CDR2: SGHDN, FVKESK. This CDR3 comprises 14 residues. CDR3 nucleotides: TGTGCTAAAAAGCCGGGACAGGGTAATCAGCCCCAGCATTTT. Translating it yields CAKKPGQGNQPQHF.

The rearrangement joins TRBV10-2 to TRBJ1-5; D is unresolved. From germline, CDR1 is WSHSY and CDR2 SAAADI. This CDR3 has 12 amino acids. V gave up 2 bases and J gave up 9 bases, with 8 bases separating them. The CDR3 protein is CASSENGPPQHF. CDR3 DNA sequence: TGCGCCAGCAGTGAGAACGGGCCGCCCCAGCATTTT.

Here the CDR3 reads CAGHGADSYEQYF. The CDR3 DNA reads TGTGCCGGCCACGGTGCGGATTCCTACGAGCAGTACTTC. The chain has TRBV6-1 and TRBJ2-7, with D uncertain. Germline loops: CDR1 MNHNS, CDR2 SASEGT. The CDR3 sequence is 13 residues long. V was shortened by 11 bases and J by 1 base, with 15 bases between the two germline ends.

This chain uses TRBV4-3 with TRBJ2-1; 11 nucleotides agree with TRBD2. This CDR3 contains 17 residues. Unmatched junction bases numbered 7, after V lost 0 bases and J lost 6 bases. Germline values: CDR1 LGHNA, CDR2 YSLEER. The DNA of the CDR3 is TGCGCCAGCAGCCAAGATAGTAGCGGGAGGGCCCTCAATGAGCAGTTCTTC. Amino acid sequence: CASSQDSSGRALNEQFF.

The chain couples TRBV10-3 to TRBJ2-5; D gene uncertain. The CDR3 is 13 residues long. CDR1 is ENHRY and CDR2 is SYGVKD in the germline V gene. Between the trimmed V and J ends, which lost 3 bases and 4 bases, there was a span of 9 bases. CDR3 coding DNA: TGTGCCATCAGTGACCCGCCCGCAGAGACCCAGTACTTC. This sequence encodes CAISDPPAETQYF.

V is TRBV10-1 and J is TRBJ2-3; D is uncertain. CDR1 is WNHNN, CDR2 SYGVQD, per germline (reference sequence). The CDR3 sequence is 12 residues long. V lost 3 bases to trimming and J lost 11 bases, with 12 bases between them. Here the CDR3 reads CASSDPGEVQYF. As DNA, the CDR3 is TGCGCCAGCAGTGACCCGGGTGAAGTGCAGTATTTT.